This T cell receptor (beta chain) was recovered during a study of T cell responses to AZD1222 COVID-19 vaccine. V was pared by 3 bases and J by 7 bases, with 9 bases between. The CDR3 length is 11 residues. The germline V gene encodes CDR1 DFQATT and CDR2 SNEGSKA (reference sequence). The protocol was immunoSEQ multiplex PCR, while the TCRdb copy is restricted to in-frame clones and leaves out a portion. The data show around 210,000 clones, roughly 94% seen once. V is TRBV20-1 and J is TRBJ1-1; D not certain. This sequence originates from an adult who received the MenACWY meningococcal vaccine as a control. This material consisted of peripheral blood, taken 28 days after the second dose of the MenACWY control vaccine. CDR3 sequence reads: CSARRGGEAFF. The CDR3 nucleotides are TGCAGTGCTAGGCGAGGAGGTGAAGCTTTCTTT.